This TCR beta chain was observed in a study of blood T cell repertoires in COVID-19 (dated by TCRdb to about 2020). Some background on the complete study: Samples from collaborators originated in the United States, Italy and Spain and spanned both the acute and convalescent phases of COVID-19. HLA class I and class II types, where available, came from metadata supplied by the sample provider rather than from assay-based typing. A de-identified subject ID, COVID-19 status, age in years and sex were almost always included in the sample metadata. The prospective study material was composed of cDNA or gDNA derived from T cells, B-cell-depleted T cells, or PBMCs. A freely available public database, intended as a resource for researchers studying the immune response to SARS-CoV-2, is where the repertoires were released. Deeply sampled blood TCRbeta repertoires from subjects exposed to, actively infected with, or recovered from COVID-19 were included in the dataset. The samples were drawn from the first 160 participants of the ongoing ImmuneRACE study and from 1,254 subjects provided by 6 global collaborators.

From the germline V gene (reference sequence), CDR1 is SGHAT and CDR2 is FQDESV. The V end loses 6 bases and the J end loses 0 bases, and a stretch of 14 bases separates them. The CDR3 runs 15 residues from the cysteine to the phenylalanine. Just the 45-base CDR3 DNA is kept, in frame starting at base 1. The collaborating institutions used their own protocols to collect whole blood in K2EDTA tubes. For TCRbeta analysis, collaborator samples were shipped as frozen whole blood, as isolated PBMCs, or as DNA extracted from either sample type. The immunoSEQ Assay, a bias-controlled multiplex PCR, was used to amplify TCRbeta CDR3 regions from genomic DNA. From the authors' description of their analysis: Nucleated cell counts per sample were estimated from amplification of reference gene primers within the assay. To quantify the absolute abundance of each unique TCRbeta CDR3 rearrangement, sequence reads were collapsed and filtered. For each sample, productive Simpson clonality was calculated as the square root of Simpson's diversity index over productive rearrangements. The source is immuneACCESS, and TCRdb retained only in-frame sequences with V and J called. Part of the clones is not carried over; for the studies checked, unresolved V genes explain less than half of this, and the remainder is unexplained. V, J and clone size derive from that table, while D and trimming were established from the DNA sequence. In all, the sample holds over 400,000 clones, and approximately 83% of those were seen once. The ten largest clones represent roughly 3.2% of the sample.

In regard to this clone: Its antigen has not been determined. Base qualities are missing; no much larger clone stands one base away.

Points the paper makes about the study in general: Clinical and demographic metadata were provided uncurated, with the amount varying by source and participant.

What was sequenced was peripheral blood. The sequence links TRBV11-1 to TRBJ1-1; TRBD1 might be the D gene, on 5 matching bases. The sequence was collected from a human donor in a cohort sampled during active COVID-19. CDR3 sequence: CASSSSGRVNTEAFF. The DNA sequence is given as TGTGCCAGCAGTTCCTCTGGCAGGGTGAACACTGAAGCTTTCTTT.